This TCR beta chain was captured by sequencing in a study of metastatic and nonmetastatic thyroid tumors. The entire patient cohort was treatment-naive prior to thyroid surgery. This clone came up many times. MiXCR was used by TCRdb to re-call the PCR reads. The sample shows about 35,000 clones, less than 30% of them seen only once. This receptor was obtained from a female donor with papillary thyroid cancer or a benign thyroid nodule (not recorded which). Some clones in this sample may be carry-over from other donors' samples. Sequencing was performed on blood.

CDR3 sequence: CASSLGGGNEQFF. The CDR3 nucleotides are TGTGCCAGCAGCTTGGGAGGGGGCAATGAGCAGTTCTTC. The genes are TRBV11-2 and TRBJ2-1; D is possibly TRBD2 (7 bases). The germline CDR1 and CDR2 sequences are SGHAT and FQNNGV. This CDR3 is built from 13 residues. Trimming shortened V by 3 bases and J by 6 bases, and 9 bases separated the two germline ends.